This TCR beta chain is from a study of blood T cells in healthy people across ages (dated by TCRdb to between 2014 and 2017). Regarding the study in general: Template switching captured roughly one uniquely barcoded TCR beta cDNA molecule per two T cells in model experiments. Age-related changes in TCR beta repertoire diversity were measured in the study by deep sequencing normalized with unique cDNA molecular identifiers. The donors were split into four age groups: young (average around 15 years), middle-aged (39), aged (around 67) and long-lived (roughly 86). To avoid experimental bias, donors of different ages were randomly spread across the sequencing lanes. For two donors (one aged 18 to 30 and one aged 80 or older), the study analyzed two additional independent replicas of 1 million unique cDNA reads from the same blood draw.

As regards this clonotype: Its antigen target is currently unknown. Base qualities are not recorded, but no much larger clone differs from it by a single base.

Systemically healthy Caucasian individuals from Russia, some 40 in total and aged roughly 6 to 100 years, were included as donors. About 9.1 milliliters of peripheral blood were collected from each donor into EDTA-treated Vacutainer tubes. Ficoll-Paque density-gradient centrifugation was used to isolate PBMCs, with at least 7 million per sample. Total RNA was extracted from PBMCs with Trizol reagent, with at least 6 micrograms obtained per sample. The percentages of naive CD45RAhigh/CD27high T cells were determined by flow cytometry on a PBMC aliquot from every donor. At the junction V is shortened by 4 bases and J by 3 bases, with 7 bases in between. The germline V gene encodes CDR1 MNHNY and CDR2 SVGAGI (reference sequence). The CDR3 goes from the cysteine to the phenylalanine over 12 residues. The DNA shown is the 36-base CDR3, in frame from base 1. Beyond this particular receptor, the publication reports: Donor CMV infection status was unknown, potentially confounding age-related changes in expanded clonotypes. Since profiling was done on bulk unsorted PBMCs, naive and antigen-experienced compartments could not be conclusively compared. The long-lived group showed more naive CD4+ T cells, fewer expanded clones and increased TCR diversity than the aged group, suggesting age selection. As age increased, observed TCR beta diversity per million T cells dropped in a roughly linear way, and a significant reduction was already evident by age around 41. Observed TCR beta diversity correlated strongly with the percentage of naive T cells measured by flow cytometry. Total diversity estimates from one million sequenced T cells were considered lower bounds and underestimates.

Libraries were prepared through 5' RACE. These reads were obtained on an Illumina HiSeq 2500. The second PCR ran for about 7 to 11 cycles and used a J-beta primer mix along with a sample-barcoded 5' primer. A template-switch 5' adaptor carrying 12 random nucleotides introduced a unique molecular identifier onto each TCR beta cDNA molecule. At least 2.5 million CDR3-containing paired-end reads were obtained from each sample. The Mint cDNA synthesis kit, primed by a TRBC-specific oligonucleotide, was used to synthesize first-strand cDNA from all RNA. All cDNA was treated with uracil-DNA glycosylase and then went through a first 18-cycle PCR with the universal primers M1SS and BC2_uni_R. Concerning the study's data processing: Normalization of each sample was performed by random selection of 1 million high-quality reads, each carrying a distinct molecular identifier. Instead of being binned into consensus sequences, reads that shared molecular identifiers were thrown out. MiTCR, set to a Q25 quality threshold and the strictest error-elimination algorithm, was used for CDR3 identification, clonotype clustering and error correction. A nonparametric unseen species model using Euler transformation provided a lower-bound estimate of total TCR beta diversity. Through fastp at Q25 and MiXCR, TCRdb rebuilt clones from the public reads, retaining in-frame beta chains. For every CDR3 protein sequence, its rows merge into one entry that carries the most common genes and DNA. These V and J calls rely on TCRdb rather than the paper's analysis. Counted in this sample were about 1.6 million distinct CDR3 sequences; around 36% of them appeared once. Roughly 10% of the sample is held by the ten biggest clonotypes.

The receptor's source is a young woman in good health. The chain employs TRBV6-6 and TRBJ2-7; a tentative D call is TRBD2 (6 bases match). Sequencing used blood. The DNA reads as follows: TGTGCCAGCAGTTGGCGGGACTACGAGCAGTACTTC. Protein translation: CASSWRDYEQYF.